This is a list of T cell receptor beta chains from one sample in a study of cytomegalovirus exposure and HLA in healthy donors. Generated by immunoSEQ multiplex PCR, the TCRdb table keeps only in-frame clones and is missing some. The sample gives a few hundred thousand clones, approximately 82% of which show up once; more than 0.5% is in the top ten. The specimen was PBMCs. These receptors all come from a woman aged 35 to 49 in good health and CMV-seronegative. CDR3s include the opening cysteine and the closing phenylalanine or tryptophan. A D gene is named only where the DNA matches it firmly. Not all rows give a size; the values are once, few, many and, for expanded clones, a class.

V	J	D	size	CDR3	DNA
TRBV19	TRBJ2-1	TRBD1	-	CASRGTGLSYNEQFF	TGTGCCAGTAGGGGGACAGGCCTCTCCTACAATGAGCAGTTCTTC
TRBV19	TRBJ2-7	TRBD1	once	CASSERGPYEQYF	TGTGCCAGTAGCGAAAGGGGGCCCTACGAGCAGTACTTC
TRBV7-9	TRBJ2-7	TRBD1	-	CASSHAVGTGSYEQYF	TGTGCCAGCAGTCACGCGGTCGGGACAGGTTCCTACGAGCAGTACTTC
TRBV7-9	TRBJ2-3	-	-	CASSWDSRGLASSTDTQYF	TGTGCCAGCAGCTGGGATAGTAGGGGTCTCGCTTCAAGCACAGATACGCAGTATTTT
TRBV6-6	TRBJ2-5	TRBD2	-	CASDLAGRQETQYF	TGTGCCAGCGACCTAGCGGGGCGCCAAGAGACCCAGTACTTC
TRBV5-1	TRBJ1-3	-	-	CASSLIQQGFGNTIYF	TGCGCCAGCAGCCTGATCCAACAGGGATTTGGAAACACCATATATTTT
TRBV7-2	TRBJ2-5	TRBD1	-	CASRLQGVGETQYF	TGTGCCAGCAGGTTACAGGGGGTAGGGGAGACCCAGTACTTC
TRBV18	TRBJ2-2	-	-	CASFRQGGGGELFF	TGTGCCAGCTTTCGACAGGGAGGCGGCGGGGAGCTGTTTTTT
TRBV5-1	TRBJ2-2	-	-	CASSLAAGEIQELFF	TGCGCCAGCAGCTTGGCCGCGGGCGAAATCCAGGAGCTGTTTTTT
TRBV19	TRBJ2-5	TRBD2	-	CASSAVPGLALQETQYF	TGTGCCAGTAGTGCCGTTCCGGGACTAGCCCTCCAAGAGACCCAGTACTTC
TRBV9	TRBJ2-7	TRBD2	-	CASSVGGGGEIYEQYF	TGTGCCAGCAGCGTAGGTGGGGGGGGAGAGATCTACGAGCAGTACTTC
TRBV9	TRBJ2-7	TRBD2	-	CASSRSGGAEEQYF	TGTGCCAGCAGCCGGAGCGGGGGGGCCGAAGAGCAGTACTTC
TRBV5-4	TRBJ2-6	TRBD1	few	CASSEQGYGANVLTF	TGTGCCAGCAGCGAACAGGGGTACGGGGCCAACGTCCTGACTTTC
TRBV2	TRBJ1-1	-	-	CATTLQGKAFF	TGTGCCACGACTCTACAGGGTAAAGCTTTCTTT
TRBV7-3	TRBJ2-5	-	-	CASSLREGGETQYF	TGTGCCAGCAGCTTAAGGGAAGGGGGAGAGACCCAGTACTTC
TRBV9	TRBJ1-2	-	-	CASSKGGGDPYGYTF	TGTGCCAGCAGCAAGGGAGGGGGAGACCCCTATGGCTACACCTTC
TRBV7-2	TRBJ2-2	-	-	CASSLNTGNTGELFF	TGTGCCAGCAGCTTAAACACAGGAAACACCGGGGAGCTGTTTTTT
TRBV29-1	TRBJ2-3	TRBD1	-	CRHEQGPLRADTQYF	TGCAGGCATGAACAGGGGCCGCTCAGGGCAGATACGCAGTATTTT
TRBV29-1	TRBJ1-2	-	-	CSVSNRESNYGYTF	TGCAGCGTCAGTAACAGGGAAAGTAACTATGGCTACACCTTC
TRBV6-1	TRBJ2-2	-	-	CASSEAGLANTGELFF	TGTGCCAGCAGTGAAGCGGGCCTCGCGAACACCGGGGAGCTGTTTTTT
TRBV10-1	TRBJ1-1	-	few	CASRSAMNTEAFF	TGCGCCAGTCGCAGCGCCATGAACACTGAAGCTTTCTTT
TRBV27	TRBJ1-2	TRBD1	-	CASTAWGTGADYGYTF	TGTGCCAGCACCGCCTGGGGGACAGGGGCCGACTATGGCTACACCTTC
TRBV2	TRBJ1-5	-	few	CASTEGQIYQPQHF	TGTGCCAGCACCGAAGGACAGATTTATCAGCCCCAGCATTTT
TRBV19	TRBJ1-1	-	-	CASKRVNTEAFF	TGTGCCAGTAAGCGGGTTAACACTGAAGCTTTCTTT
TRBV18	TRBJ1-2	-	-	CASGPLGDTF	TGTGCCAGCGGGCCCCTCGGGGACACCTTC
TRBV28	TRBJ1-1	-	-	CASRRTVSMNTEAFF	TGTGCCAGCAGGAGGACAGTTTCCATGAACACTGAAGCTTTCTTT
TRBV4-1	TRBJ2-5	TRBD1	-	CASSQEGAGTGETQYF	TGCGCCAGCAGCCAAGAAGGGGCAGGGACAGGGGAGACCCAGTACTTC
TRBV7-6	TRBJ2-2	TRBD1	-	CASSIRTGIITGELFF	TGTGCCAGCAGCATAAGGACAGGGATAATCACCGGGGAGCTGTTTTTT
TRBV15	TRBJ2-7	-	-	CATSGGTGLGYEQYF	TGTGCCACCAGCGGGGGGACGGGACTTGGCTACGAGCAGTACTTC
TRBV30	TRBJ2-3	-	-	CAWSFFYDTQYF	TGTGCCTGGAGTTTCTTCTATGATACGCAGTATTTT
TRBV9	TRBJ2-2	-	-	CASSVAPVGSRNTGELFF	TGTGCCAGCAGCGTAGCCCCTGTCGGGTCCCGAAACACCGGGGAGCTGTTTTTT
TRBV19	TRBJ1-5	TRBD1	-	CASSILRTGSNQPQHF	TGTGCCAGTAGTATACTCCGGACAGGGAGCAATCAGCCCCAGCATTTT
TRBV7-8	TRBJ1-3	-	few	CASSSKLQGLSGNTIYF	TGTGCCAGCAGCTCAAAGTTACAGGGCCTCTCTGGAAACACCATATATTTT
TRBV6-5	TRBJ2-3	TRBD2	once	CASSLAGATDTQYF	TGTGCCAGCAGTTTAGCGGGGGCAACGGATACGCAGTATTTT
TRBV6-6	TRBJ2-7	-	-	CASKGETLSYEQYF	TGTGCCAGCAAGGGGGAGACGCTATCCTACGAGCAGTACTTC
TRBV29-1	TRBJ1-4	TRBD1	-	CSVGGTGVGEKLFF	TGCAGCGTCGGAGGGACAGGGGTAGGCGAAAAACTGTTTTTT
TRBV11-2	TRBJ2-7	TRBD2	-	CASSLGRVGSYEQYF	TGTGCCAGCAGCTTGGGGAGGGTGGGTTCCTACGAGCAGTACTTC
TRBV6-5	TRBJ1-4	TRBD1	-	CASSPRTGNEKLFF	TGTGCCAGCAGTCCGAGGACAGGGAATGAAAAACTGTTTTTT
TRBV4-2	TRBJ1-3	-	-	CASSQDVGGGGNTIYF	TGTGCCAGCAGCCAAGATGTAGGGGGTGGTGGAAACACCATATATTTT
TRBV11-2	TRBJ2-7	TRBD2	-	CASSLGTSGAYEQYF	TGTGCCAGCAGCCTCGGGACTAGCGGGGCGTACGAGCAGTACTTC
TRBV7-3	TRBJ2-5	-	-	CASSLYRSETQYF	TGTGCCAGCAGCTTGTACAGGTCCGAGACCCAGTACTTC
TRBV19	TRBJ1-2	-	-	CASSRPPTTANYGYTF	TGTGCCAGTAGCCGTCCCCCGACGACAGCTAACTATGGCTACACCTTC
TRBV7-6	TRBJ2-5	-	-	CASSLAGDSQETQYF	TGTGCCAGCAGCTTAGCCGGGGACTCCCAAGAGACCCAGTACTTC
TRBV5-4	TRBJ1-6	TRBD1	-	CASSPDRNSPLHF	TGTGCCAGCAGCCCGGACAGGAATTCACCCCTCCACTTT
TRBV5-1	TRBJ1-4	TRBD1	-	CASSLAGTGTEKLFF	TGCGCCAGCAGCTTGGCTGGGACAGGAACTGAAAAACTGTTTTTT
TRBV18	TRBJ1-1	TRBD1	-	CASSSGQGSTEAFF	TGTGCCAGCTCATCGGGACAGGGGTCCACTGAAGCTTTCTTT
TRBV6-5	TRBJ1-5	-	few	CASKTGVNQPQHF	TGTGCCAGCAAGACAGGCGTCAATCAGCCCCAGCATTTT
TRBV28	TRBJ1-1	-	-	CASSPLPGGTEAFF	TGTGCCAGCAGTCCACTTCCGGGAGGCACTGAAGCTTTCTTT
TRBV7-8	TRBJ2-7	-	-	CASSTRGSYEQYF	TGTGCCAGCAGCACCAGGGGTTCCTACGAGCAGTACTTC